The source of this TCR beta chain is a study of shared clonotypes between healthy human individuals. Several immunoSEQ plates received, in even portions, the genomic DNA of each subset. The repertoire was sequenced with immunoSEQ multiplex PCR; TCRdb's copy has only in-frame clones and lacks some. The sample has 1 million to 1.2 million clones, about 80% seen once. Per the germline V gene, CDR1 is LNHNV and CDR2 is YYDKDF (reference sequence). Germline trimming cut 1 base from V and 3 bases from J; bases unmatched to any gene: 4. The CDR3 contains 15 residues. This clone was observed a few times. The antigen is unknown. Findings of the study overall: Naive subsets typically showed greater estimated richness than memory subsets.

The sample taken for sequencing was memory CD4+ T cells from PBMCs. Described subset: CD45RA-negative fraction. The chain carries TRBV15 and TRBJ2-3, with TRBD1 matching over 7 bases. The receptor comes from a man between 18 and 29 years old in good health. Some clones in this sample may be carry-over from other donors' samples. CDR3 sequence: CATSRVGQPTDTQYF. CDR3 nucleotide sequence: TGTGCCACCAGCAGAGTGGGACAGCCAACAGATACGCAGTATTTT.